A selection of T cell receptor beta chains follows, all from one sample in a study of blood T cell repertoires in COVID-19. Sequenced by immunoSEQ multiplex PCR; TCRdb stores in-frame clones only, minus some. In the table there are 340,000 or so clones, around 80% of which are singletons. Sequencing used peripheral blood. These receptors were obtained from a young man with active or convalescent COVID-19. CDR3s include the opening cysteine and the closing phenylalanine or tryptophan. Fields, in order: J gene, D gene, V gene, clone size, CDR3 DNA, CDR3 protein. The D gene is left open where the match is weak. Size is omitted from some rows. Given values are once, few, many or a class for expanded clones.

TRBJ1-3 TRBD1 TRBV25-1 NA TGTGCCAGCAGTGCAAACAGGGGGGAACCAAACTCTGGAAACACCATATATTTT CASSANRGEPNSGNTIYF
TRBJ2-1 TRBD2 TRBV15 NA TGTGCCACCAGCAGAGATATGACTAGCGGGAGGCTGAATGAGCAGTTCTTC CATSRDMTSGRLNEQFF
TRBJ2-1 TRBD2 TRBV10-2 NA TGCGCCAGCAGGTTAGCGGGCAGCTCCTACAATGAGCAGTTCTTC CASRLAGSSYNEQFF
TRBJ2-7 TRBD1 TRBV10-3 NA TGTGCCATCAGGGCCCGGGACAGAACCTACGAGCAGTACTTC CAIRARDRTYEQYF
TRBJ2-5 TRBD2 TRBV24-1 NA TGTGCCACCAGTGACCCTACTAGCGGGGGTTGGGAGACCCAGTACTTC CATSDPTSGGWETQYF
TRBJ1-4 NA TRBV25-1 NA TGTGCCAGCAGTGAACAGGGCCGGGAAAAACTGTTTTTT CASSEQGREKLFF
TRBJ2-5 TRBD1 TRBV6-5 NA TGTGCCAGCAGGGTTTTGGACAGGGATCTGGAGACCCAGTACTTC CASRVLDRDLETQYF
TRBJ1-2 TRBD1 TRBV30 NA TGTGCCTGGAGTGTACCCCCGACAGGGTCTCGCTACACCTTC CAWSVPPTGSRYTF
TRBJ2-7 TRBD2 TRBV7-2 NA TGTGCCAGCAGCTTGCCAGGGTCGATAGCGGGAACCTTCTACGAGCAGTACTTC CASSLPGSIAGTFYEQYF
TRBJ2-7 TRBD1 TRBV5-6 NA TGTGCCACACCCCCACTGACAGGGCTCCCCTACGAGCAGTACTTC CATPPLTGLPYEQYF
TRBJ2-7 NA TRBV19 NA TGTGCCAGTAGTACCAAGGGGGGGGGCTACGAGCAGTACTTC CASSTKGGGYEQYF
TRBJ1-2 NA TRBV4-2 once TGTGCCAGCAGCCTCCAGGGGAGTGGTAGCTATGGCTACACCTTC CASSLQGSGSYGYTF
TRBJ2-5 NA TRBV30 NA TGTGCCTGGACTATAGGGGCCGGGGAGACCCAGTACTTC CAWTIGAGETQYF
TRBJ2-2 NA TRBV5-6 few TGTGCCAGCAGCTCAACAGGGTGGGAGCTGTTTTTT CASSSTGWELFF
TRBJ2-5 NA TRBV2 few TGTGCCAGCAGTGTACGGGACTTCCAAGAGACCCAGTACTTC CASSVRDFQETQYF
TRBJ1-5 NA TRBV9 NA TGTGCCAGCAGCGGAGGTGGGGCTGGTAGTCAGCCCCAGCATTTT CASSGGGAGSQPQHF